The source of this T cell receptor beta chain is a study of neurological immune-mediated disorders. The team produced cDNA through 5'RACE using 10-nucleotide random UMIs. TCRdb analysed the 5' RACE reads with MiXCR anew, one entry per CDR3 protein. This sample has tens of thousands of distinct CDR3 sequences, with roughly 3.8% found just once. Per germline, CDR1 SEHNR and CDR2 FQNEAQ (reference sequence). With 1 base clipped from V and 4 bases from J, the junction kept 2 bases outside the gene matches. This CDR3 comprises 15 residues. This clonotype was seen ten or more times. Its specificity is unknown. Findings and limits, study-wide: When the repertoires were sorted by phylogenetic grouping, those of 18 of 34 multiple sclerosis patients ended up in one related-CDR3 cluster, a possible signature.

The chain links TRBV7-9 to TRBJ2-1, with 9 nucleotides matching TRBD2. The sequence derives from a man aged 55-75 years with multiple sclerosis. The sequencing input was PBMCs. As DNA, the CDR3 is TGTGCCAGCAGCTTAGAAGCGGGAGGATACAATGAGCAGTTCTTC. It encodes CASSLEAGGYNEQFF.